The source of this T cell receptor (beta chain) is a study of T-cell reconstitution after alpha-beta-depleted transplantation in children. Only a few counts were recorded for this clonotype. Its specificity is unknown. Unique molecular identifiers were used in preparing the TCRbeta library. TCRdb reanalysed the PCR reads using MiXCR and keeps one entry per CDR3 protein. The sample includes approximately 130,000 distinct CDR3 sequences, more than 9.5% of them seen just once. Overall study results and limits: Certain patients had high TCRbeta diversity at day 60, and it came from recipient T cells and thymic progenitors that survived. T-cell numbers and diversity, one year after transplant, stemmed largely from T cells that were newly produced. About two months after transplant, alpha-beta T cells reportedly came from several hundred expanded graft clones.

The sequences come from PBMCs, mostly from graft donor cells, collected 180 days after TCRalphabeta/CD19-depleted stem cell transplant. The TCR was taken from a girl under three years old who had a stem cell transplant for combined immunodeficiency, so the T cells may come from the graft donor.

The CDR3 DNA reads as TGTGCCAGCAGCCCTCCGCGATCGGGGGGGGGATACGACTATGGCTACACCTTC. This gives the protein CASSPPRSGGGYDYGYTF. The rearrangement uses TRBV11-1 and TRBJ1-2, with a tentative D call TRBD1 (5 bases). Trimming took off 5 bases at V and 3 bases at J, with 25 bases between the two ends. The germline V gene has CDR1 SGHAT and CDR2 FQDESV (reference sequence). This CDR3 is built from 18 residues.